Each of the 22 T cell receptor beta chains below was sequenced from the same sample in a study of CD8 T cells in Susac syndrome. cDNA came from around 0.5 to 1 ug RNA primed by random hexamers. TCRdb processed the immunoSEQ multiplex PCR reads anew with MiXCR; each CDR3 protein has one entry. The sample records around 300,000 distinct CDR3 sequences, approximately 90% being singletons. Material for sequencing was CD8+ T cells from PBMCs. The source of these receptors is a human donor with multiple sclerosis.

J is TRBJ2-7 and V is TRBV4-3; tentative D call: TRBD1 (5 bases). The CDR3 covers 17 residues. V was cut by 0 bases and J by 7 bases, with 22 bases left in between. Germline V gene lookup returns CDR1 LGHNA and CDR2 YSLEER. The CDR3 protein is CASSQDTGPYTSREQYF. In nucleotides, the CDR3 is TGCGCCAGCAGCCAAGATACAGGACCTTACACCTCGCGGGAGCAGTACTTC.

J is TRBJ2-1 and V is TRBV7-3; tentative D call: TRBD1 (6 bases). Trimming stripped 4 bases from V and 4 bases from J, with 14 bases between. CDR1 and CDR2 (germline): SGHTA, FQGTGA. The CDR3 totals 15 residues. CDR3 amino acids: CASSSGVARYNEQFF. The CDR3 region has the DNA TGTGCCAGCAGCTCAGGGGTAGCGCGGTACAATGAGCAGTTCTTC.

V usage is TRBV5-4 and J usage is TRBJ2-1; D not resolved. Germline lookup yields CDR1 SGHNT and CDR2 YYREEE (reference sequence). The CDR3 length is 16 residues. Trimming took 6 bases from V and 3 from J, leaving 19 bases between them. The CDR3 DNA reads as TGTGCCAGCACCACTGATGAAGCCCTTGGCTACAATGAGCAGTTCTTC. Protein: CASTTDEALGYNEQFF.

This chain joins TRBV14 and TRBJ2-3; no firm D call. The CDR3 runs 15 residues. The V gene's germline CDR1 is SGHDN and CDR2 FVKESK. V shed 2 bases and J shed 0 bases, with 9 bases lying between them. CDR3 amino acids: CASSQIGGSTDTQYF. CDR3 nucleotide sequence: TGTGCCAGCAGCCAAATCGGTGGGAGCACAGATACGCAGTATTTT.

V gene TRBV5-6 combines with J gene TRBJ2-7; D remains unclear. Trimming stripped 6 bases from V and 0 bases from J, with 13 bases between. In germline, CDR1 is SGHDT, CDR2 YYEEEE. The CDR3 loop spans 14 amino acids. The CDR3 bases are TGTGCCAGCACCCCTGGGAAAAACTCCTACGAGCAGTACTTC. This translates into CASTPGKNSYEQYF. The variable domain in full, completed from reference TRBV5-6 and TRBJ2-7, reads DAGVTQSPTHLIKTRGQQVTLRCSPKSGHDTVSWYQQALGQGPQFIFQYYEEEERQRGNFPDRFSGHQFPNYSSELNVNALLLGDSALYLCASTPGKNSYEQYFGPGTRLTVT.

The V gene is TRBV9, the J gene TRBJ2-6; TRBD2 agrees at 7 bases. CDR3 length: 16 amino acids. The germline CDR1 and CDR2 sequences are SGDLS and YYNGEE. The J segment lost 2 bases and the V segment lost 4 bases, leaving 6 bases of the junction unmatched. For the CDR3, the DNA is TGTGCCAGCAGCCCAGGCGGGGGAACTGGGGCCAACGTCCTGACTTTC. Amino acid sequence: CASSPGGGTGANVLTF.

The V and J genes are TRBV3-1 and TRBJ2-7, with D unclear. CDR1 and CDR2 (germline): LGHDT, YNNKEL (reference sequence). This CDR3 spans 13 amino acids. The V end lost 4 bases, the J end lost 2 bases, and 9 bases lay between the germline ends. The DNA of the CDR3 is TGTGCCAGCAGCCCAGACCGCACCTACGAGCAGTACTTC. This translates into CASSPDRTYEQYF.

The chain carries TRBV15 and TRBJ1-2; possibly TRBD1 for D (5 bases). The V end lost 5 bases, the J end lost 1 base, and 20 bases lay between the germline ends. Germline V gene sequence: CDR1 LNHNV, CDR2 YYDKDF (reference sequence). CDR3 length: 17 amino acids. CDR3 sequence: CATSSGSTRGLNYGYTF. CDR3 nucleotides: TGTGCCACCAGCTCAGGGTCCACTAGGGGCCTTAACTATGGCTACACCTTC.

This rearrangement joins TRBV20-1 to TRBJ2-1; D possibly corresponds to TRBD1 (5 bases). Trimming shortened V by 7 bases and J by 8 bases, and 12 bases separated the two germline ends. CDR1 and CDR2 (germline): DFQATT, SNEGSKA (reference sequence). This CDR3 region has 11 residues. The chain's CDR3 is CSVGVVDEQFF. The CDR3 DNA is TGCAGTGTAGGGGTTGTGGATGAGCAGTTCTTC.

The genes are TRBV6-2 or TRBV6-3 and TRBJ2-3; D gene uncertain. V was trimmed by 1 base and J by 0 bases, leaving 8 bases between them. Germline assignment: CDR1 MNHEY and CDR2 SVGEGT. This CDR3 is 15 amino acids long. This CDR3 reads CASSYLGSSTDTQYF. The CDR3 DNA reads TGTGCCAGCAGTTACTTAGGGTCTAGCACAGATACGCAGTATTTT.

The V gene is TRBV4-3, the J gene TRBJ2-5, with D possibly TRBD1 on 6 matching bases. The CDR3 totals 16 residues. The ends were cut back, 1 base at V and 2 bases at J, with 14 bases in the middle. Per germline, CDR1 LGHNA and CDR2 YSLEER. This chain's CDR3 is CASSQVSGTPQETQYF. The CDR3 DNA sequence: TGCGCCAGCAGCCAAGTCTCCGGGACACCACAAGAGACCCAGTACTTC.

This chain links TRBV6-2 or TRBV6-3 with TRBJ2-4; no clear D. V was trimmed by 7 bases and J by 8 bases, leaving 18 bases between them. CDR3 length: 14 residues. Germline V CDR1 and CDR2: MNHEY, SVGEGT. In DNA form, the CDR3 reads TGTGCCAGCATAGGCGGTCTAGAGACGGACATTCAGTACTTC. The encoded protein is CASIGGLETDIQYF.

As DNA, the CDR3 is TGCGCCAGCAGCTCAGGGACTATACCCTACGAGCAGTACTTC. This gives the protein CASSSGTIPYEQYF. This chain uses TRBV5-1 with TRBJ2-7, with 7 nucleotides matching TRBD2. The V gene end was trimmed by 3 bases and the J gene end by 2 bases; junction bases not matched to a gene: 5. Looked up from germline, CDR1 is SGHRS and CDR2 is YFSETQ. This CDR3 is built from 14 residues.

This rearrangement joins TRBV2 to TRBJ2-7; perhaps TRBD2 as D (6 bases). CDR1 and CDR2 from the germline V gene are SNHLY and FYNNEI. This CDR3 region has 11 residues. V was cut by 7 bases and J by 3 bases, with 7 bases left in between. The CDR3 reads CASMEGYEQYF. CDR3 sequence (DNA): TGTGCCAGCATGGAGGGCTACGAGCAGTACTTC.

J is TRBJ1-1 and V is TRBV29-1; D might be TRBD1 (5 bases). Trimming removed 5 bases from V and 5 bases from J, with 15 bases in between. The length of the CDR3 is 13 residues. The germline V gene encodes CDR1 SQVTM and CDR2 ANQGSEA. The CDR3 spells CSVPFWGSTEAFF. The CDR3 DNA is TGCAGCGTTCCTTTCTGGGGGTCGACTGAAGCTTTCTTT.

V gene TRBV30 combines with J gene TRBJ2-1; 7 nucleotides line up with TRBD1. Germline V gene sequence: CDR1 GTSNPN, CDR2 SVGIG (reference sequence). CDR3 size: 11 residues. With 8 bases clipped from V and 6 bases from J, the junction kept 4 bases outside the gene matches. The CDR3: CAGDSGNEQFF. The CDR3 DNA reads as TGTGCCGGGGACAGTGGCAATGAGCAGTTCTTC.

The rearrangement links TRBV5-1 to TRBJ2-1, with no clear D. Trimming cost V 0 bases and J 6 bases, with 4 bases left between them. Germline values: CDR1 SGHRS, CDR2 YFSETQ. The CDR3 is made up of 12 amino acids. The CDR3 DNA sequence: TGCGCCAGCAGCTTGGTACCCAATGAGCAGTTCTTC. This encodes CASSLVPNEQFF.

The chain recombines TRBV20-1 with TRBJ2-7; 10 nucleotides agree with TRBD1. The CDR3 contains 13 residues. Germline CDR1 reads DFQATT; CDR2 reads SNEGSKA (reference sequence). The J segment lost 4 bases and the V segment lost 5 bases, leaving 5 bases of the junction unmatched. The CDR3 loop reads CSAYDRGQYEQYF. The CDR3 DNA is TGCAGTGCTTATGACAGGGGGCAATACGAGCAGTACTTC.

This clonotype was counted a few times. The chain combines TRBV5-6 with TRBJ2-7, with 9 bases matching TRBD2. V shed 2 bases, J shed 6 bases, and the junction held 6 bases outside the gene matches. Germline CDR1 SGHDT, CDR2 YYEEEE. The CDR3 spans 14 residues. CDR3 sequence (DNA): TGTGCCAGCAGCTTCCCTAGCGGGGCATCCGAGCAGTACTTC. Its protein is CASSFPSGASEQYF.

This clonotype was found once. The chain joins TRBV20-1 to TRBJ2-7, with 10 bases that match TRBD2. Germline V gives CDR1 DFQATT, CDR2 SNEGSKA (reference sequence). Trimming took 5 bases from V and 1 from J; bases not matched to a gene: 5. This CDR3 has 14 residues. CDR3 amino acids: CSADTSGTSYEQYF. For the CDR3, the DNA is TGCAGTGCTGACACTAGCGGGACTTCCTACGAGCAGTACTTC.

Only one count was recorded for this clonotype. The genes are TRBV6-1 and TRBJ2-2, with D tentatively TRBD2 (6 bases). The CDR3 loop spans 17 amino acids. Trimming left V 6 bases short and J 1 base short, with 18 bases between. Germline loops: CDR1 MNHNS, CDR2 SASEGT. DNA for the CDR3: TGTGCCAGCAGGGTCAAAGGGCTAGCGAGGAACACCGGGGAGCTGTTTTTT. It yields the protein CASRVKGLARNTGELFF.

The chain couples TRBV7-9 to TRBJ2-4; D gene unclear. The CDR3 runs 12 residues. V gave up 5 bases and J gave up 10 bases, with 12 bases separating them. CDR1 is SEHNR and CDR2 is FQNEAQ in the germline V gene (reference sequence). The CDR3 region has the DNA TGTGCCAGCAGCCCGGACGGAGAGATTCAGTACTTC. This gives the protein CASSPDGEIQYF.